One and the same sample provided the 23 T cell receptor beta chains below, sequenced in a study of PD-1 blockade in classical Hodgkin lymphoma. Profiled with immunoSEQ multiplex PCR; TCRdb holds only in-frame clones, not every one. The sample holds over 25,000 clones, 88% seen once. All the patients suffered relapse after autologous stem cell transplantation, and brentuximab vedotin exposure differed. Magnetic depletion of non-target cells from thawed PBMCs yielded purified CD8+ T cells. This sample comprised CD8+ T cells from blood, obtained at baseline. Every receptor here comes from a human donor with classical Hodgkin lymphoma.

The chain uses TRBV27 and TRBJ2-7; no firm D call. CDR3 length equals 13 residues. V shed 2 bases and J shed 6 bases, with 11 bases lying between them. CDR1 is MNHEY, CDR2 SMNVEV, per germline (reference sequence). CDR3 in amino acids: CASSLLGFREQYF. CDR3 DNA: TGTGCCAGCAGTTTACTGGGGTTTCGCGAGCAGTACTTC.

The chain joins TRBV27 to TRBJ2-2; D is uncertain. Trimming stripped 0 bases from V and 6 bases from J, with 11 bases between. CDR1 is MNHEY, CDR2 SMNVEV, per germline (reference sequence). This CDR3 is built from 15 residues. The CDR3 nucleotides are TGTGCCAGCAGTTTATCTAAATCGCTAGCCGGGGAGCTGTTTTTT. This sequence encodes CASSLSKSLAGELFF.

The rearrangement joins TRBV29-1 to TRBJ2-6; weak D call: TRBD2 (5 bases). The germline V gene has CDR1 SQVTM and CDR2 ANQGSEA. The CDR3 length is 17 residues. Between the trimmed V and J ends, which lost 1 base and 4 bases, there was a span of 17 bases. This CDR3 is CSVEAEVPLRGANVLTF. Here the CDR3 DNA reads TGCAGCGTTGAAGCGGAGGTCCCCTTAAGAGGGGCCAACGTCCTGACTTTC.

The chain is built from TRBV6-6 and TRBJ1-2; D remains unclear. V lost 2 bases, J lost 4 bases, and 8 bases lay in between. The germline V gene has CDR1 MNHNY and CDR2 SVGAGI (reference sequence). This CDR3 has 13 amino acids. Written as DNA, the CDR3 is TGTGCCAGCAGTTACGCCCCCAGCTATGGCTACACCTTC. This translates into CASSYAPSYGYTF.

CDR3 sequence: CASSLEQGALGNEKLFF. CDR3 sequence (DNA): TGCGCCAGCAGCCTCGAACAGGGGGCTCTTGGTAATGAAAAACTGTTTTTT. The chain carries TRBV5-1 and TRBJ1-4; 9 bases are a match to TRBD1. The germline CDR1 and CDR2 sequences are SGHRS and YFSETQ. This CDR3 is 17 amino acids long. With 4 bases clipped from V and 4 bases from J, the junction kept 11 bases outside the gene matches.

This clone was detected once. The V call is TRBV2, the J call TRBJ2-7, with 10 bases identical to TRBD2. The CDR3 covers 14 residues. The V and J ends lost 4 bases and 3 bases, in that order; junction bases with no gene match: 3. Per germline, CDR1 SNHLY and CDR2 FYNNEI. The CDR3 sequence: CASSGTSGNYEQYF. The CDR3, as DNA: TGTGCCAGCAGTGGGACTAGCGGTAACTACGAGCAGTACTTC.

J is TRBJ1-2 and V is TRBV5-8; D is ambiguous. V was cut by 4 bases and J by 5 bases, with 21 bases left in between. CDR3 length: 16 residues. Germline V lookup: CDR1 SGHTS, CDR2 YDEGEE. For the CDR3, the DNA is TGTGCCAGCAGCCAGAACCCCAGAGGGAGTCGGTATGGCTACACCTTC. Protein sequence: CASSQNPRGSRYGYTF. The whole variable domain, remainder taken from reference TRBV5-8 and TRBJ1-2, is EAGVTQSPTHLIKTRGQQATLRCSPISGHTSVYWYQQALGLGLQFLLWYDEGEERNRGNFPPRFSGRQFPNYSSELNVNALELEDSALYLCASSQNPRGSRYGYTFGSGTRLTVV.

CDR3 in amino acids: CASSQEEWTAKNIQYF. In DNA form, the CDR3 reads TGTGCCAGCAGCCAAGAAGAATGGACGGCCAAAAACATTCAGTACTTC. The chain joins TRBV4-2 to TRBJ2-4; the D is unclear. There are 16 residues in the CDR3. The germline CDR1 and CDR2 sequences are LGHNA and YNFKEQ. Trimming pared 0 bases from V and 1 base from J, leaving 10 bases between.

This clone was recorded only once. The CDR3 sequence is CASSPRGDQPQHF. CDR3 DNA sequence: TGTGCCAGCAGCCCCAGGGGGGATCAGCCCCAGCATTTT. The chain couples TRBV7-9 to TRBJ1-5; 7 nucleotides line up with TRBD1. Germline CDR1 SEHNR, CDR2 FQNEAQ (reference sequence). V was pared by 5 bases and J by 5 bases, with 3 bases of the junction left unmatched. The CDR3 is 13 residues long.

The chain is built from TRBV30 and TRBJ2-7, with 8 bases aligning to TRBD2. V trimming: 0 bases; J trimming: 0 bases; junction bases outside the gene matches: 13. CDR1 and CDR2 (germline): GTSNPN, SVGIG (reference sequence). This CDR3 has 18 amino acids. As DNA, the CDR3 is TGTGCCTGGAGTGTACAGGGAGCCGGGGGGGGGAGCTCCTACGAGCAGTACTTC. It is translated as CAWSVQGAGGGSSYEQYF.

The V gene is TRBV27, the J gene TRBJ2-1, with TRBD1 matching over 8 bases. CDR1 and CDR2 from the germline V gene are MNHEY and SMNVEV (reference sequence). The CDR3 length is 16 residues. The J segment lost 9 bases and the V segment lost 7 bases, leaving 17 bases of the junction unmatched. The chain's CDR3 is CASIPAIGQGAGEQFF. CDR3 nucleotides: TGTGCCAGCATACCCGCCATTGGGCAGGGGGCAGGTGAGCAGTTCTTC.

This clone was recorded once. The rearrangement uses TRBV28 and TRBJ1-1; no firm D call. V lost 3 bases and J 2 bases, leaving 10 bases between the germline ends. From germline, CDR1 is MDHEN and CDR2 SYDVKM. The CDR3 has 14 residues. CDR3 sequence (DNA): TGTGCCAGCAGTTTGGGAGTCGCCAACACTGAAGCTTTCTTT. Translation: CASSLGVANTEAFF.

The chain couples TRBV7-8 to TRBJ1-2; D is undetermined. CDR1 SGHVS and CDR2 FQNEAQ come from the germline V gene. V lost 5 bases to trimming and J lost 4 bases, with 14 bases between them. The CDR3 spans 14 residues. The CDR3 nucleotides read TGTGCCAGCAGCAGCAGCGGACTCGTCTATGGCTACACCTTC. Its protein is CASSSSGLVYGYTF.

This rearrangement joins TRBV5-5 to TRBJ2-5; a possible D gene is TRBD2 (6 bases). The germline V and J ends were trimmed by 4 bases and 5 bases, with 21 bases remaining between them. The CDR3 contains 16 residues. Germline CDR1 reads SGHKS; CDR2 reads YYEKEE (reference sequence). The CDR3 DNA reads TGTGCCAGCAGCCCCGGGGGAGAGCGGCTCCGGGAGACCCAGTACTTC. Translating it yields CASSPGGERLRETQYF. Variable domain in full (rest from reference TRBV5-5 and TRBJ2-5): DAGVTQSPTHLIKTRGQQVTLRCSPISGHKSVSWYQQVLGQGPQFIFQYYEKEERGRGNFPDRFSARQFPNYSSELNVNALLLGDSALYLCASSPGGERLRETQYFGPGTRLLVL.

This chain uses TRBV4-1 with TRBJ1-1; 7 nucleotides line up with TRBD1. The germline V gene encodes CDR1 MGHRA and CDR2 YSYEKL. CDR3 length: 12 amino acids. The ends lost 2 bases at V and 13 bases at J; junction bases unmatched: 7. The CDR3 DNA sequence: TGCGCCAGCAGCCAACCGGACAGGCAAGTTTTCTTT. It codes for CASSQPDRQVFF.

V usage is TRBV5-4 and J usage is TRBJ1-4; no firm D call. The CDR3 has 15 amino acids. Trimming removed 2 bases at V and 11 bases at J, with 19 bases between. CDR1 is SGHNT and CDR2 is YYREEE in the germline V gene (reference sequence). This chain's CDR3 is CASSLGETLTEKLFF. As DNA, the CDR3 is TGTGCCAGCAGCTTAGGCGAGACTTTGACCGAGAAACTGTTTTTT.

There are a few counts of this clone. The chain combines TRBV4-1 with TRBJ1-1, with D tentatively TRBD1 (5 bases). The CDR3 is 11 residues long. With 10 bases removed from V and 8 bases from J, the gap between germline ends came to 14 bases. Germline CDR1 reads MGHRA; CDR2 reads YSYEKL. The CDR3 sequence: CATRWRDEAFF. The CDR3 nucleotides are TGCGCCACCAGATGGAGGGACGAAGCTTTCTTT.

The chain uses TRBV28 and TRBJ1-4; D perhaps matches TRBD1 (5 bases). The CDR3 extends over 13 amino acids. Germline CDR1 reads MDHEN; CDR2 reads SYDVKM. Trimming pared 7 bases from V and 5 bases from J, leaving 11 bases between. CDR3 loop: CASTLWGNEKLFF. CDR3 sequence (DNA): TGTGCCAGCACCCTTTGGGGCAATGAAAAACTGTTTTTT.

The chain combines TRBV7-9 with TRBJ1-5; D unresolved. The germline V and J ends were trimmed by 1 base and 6 bases, with 7 bases remaining between them. CDR3 size: 13 residues. Germline assignment: CDR1 SEHNR and CDR2 FQNEAQ (reference sequence). The CDR3 loop is CASSLDSGQPQHF. The DNA for the CDR3 is TGTGCCAGCAGCTTAGATTCCGGTCAGCCCCAGCATTTT.

The chain recombines TRBV14 with TRBJ2-5; no clear D. The germline gives CDR1 SGHDN, CDR2 FVKESK. CDR3 size: 16 residues. Trimming took off 3 bases at V and 5 bases at J, with 19 bases between the two ends. CDR3 sequence (DNA): TGTGCCAGCAGCCACGTTAAGAGTCCCCGTTCCGAGACCCAGTACTTC. It codes for CASSHVKSPRSETQYF.

This clone was observed a few times. In nucleotides, the CDR3 is TGTGCCAGTTCCCCCCTTTCGACAGGGTCGATCTATGGCTACACCTTC. Encoded protein: CASSPLSTGSIYGYTF. The V and J genes are TRBV19 and TRBJ1-2, with 7 bases that match TRBD1. The CDR3 length is 16 residues. V lost 8 bases to trimming and J lost 4 bases; unmatched junction nucleotides: 16. The V gene's germline CDR1 is LNHDA and CDR2 SQIVND (reference sequence).

The chain employs TRBV10-3 and TRBJ2-7; 10 bases line up with TRBD2. The length of the CDR3 is 16 residues. Per germline, CDR1 ENHRY and CDR2 SYGVKD. V lost 7 bases and J lost 3; bases outside the gene matches: 12. CDR3 nucleotide sequence: TGTGCCATCACTAAGTTTAGGACTAGCGGCATCTACGAGCAGTACTTC. Translation: CAITKFRTSGIYEQYF.

The genes are TRBV19 and TRBJ2-7, with a possible D match to TRBD2 (5 bases). The V and J ends lost 6 bases and 7 bases respectively, with 16 bases between them. The germline CDR1 and CDR2 sequences are LNHDA and SQIVND (reference sequence). The CDR3 runs 13 residues. This CDR3 is CASSPSGSGEQYF. CDR3 nucleotide sequence: TGTGCCAGTAGCCCCTCGGGGTCTGGGGAGCAGTACTTC.